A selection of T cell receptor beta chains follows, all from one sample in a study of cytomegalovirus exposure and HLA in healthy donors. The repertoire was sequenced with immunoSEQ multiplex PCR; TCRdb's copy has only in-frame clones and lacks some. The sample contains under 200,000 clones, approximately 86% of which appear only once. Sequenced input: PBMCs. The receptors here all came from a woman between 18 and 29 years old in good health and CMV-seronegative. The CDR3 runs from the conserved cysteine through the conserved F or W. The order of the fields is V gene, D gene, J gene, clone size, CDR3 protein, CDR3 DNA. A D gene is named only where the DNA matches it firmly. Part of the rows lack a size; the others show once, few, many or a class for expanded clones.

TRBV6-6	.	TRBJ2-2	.	CASGIRGGTGELFF	TGTGCCAGCGGAATCAGGGGAGGGACCGGGGAGCTGTTTTTT
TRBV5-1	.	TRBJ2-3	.	CASSLGTTDTQYF	TGCGCCAGCAGCTTGGGGACTACAGATACGCAGTATTTT
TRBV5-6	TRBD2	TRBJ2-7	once	CASSFSSGRSYEQYF	TGTGCCAGCAGCTTTTCTAGCGGGAGATCCTACGAGCAGTACTTC
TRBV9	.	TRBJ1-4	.	CASSEYGGKLFF	TGTGCCAGCAGCGAATATGGGGGGAAACTGTTTTTT
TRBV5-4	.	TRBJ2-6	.	CASSLQVSGANVLTF	TGTGCCAGCAGCTTGCAGGTATCTGGGGCCAACGTCCTGACTTTC
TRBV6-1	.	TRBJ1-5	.	CASSEPGTDYYSNQPQHF	TGTGCCAGCAGTGAACCCGGGACGGACTATTATAGCAATCAGCCCCAGCATTTT
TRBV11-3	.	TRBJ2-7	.	CASSSLDSEQYF	TGTGCCAGCAGCTCCTTGGACAGCGAGCAGTACTTC
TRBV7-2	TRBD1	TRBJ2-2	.	CASSGQGGIGELFF	TGTGCCAGCAGCGGACAGGGGGGGATCGGGGAGCTGTTTTTT
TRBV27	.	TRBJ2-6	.	CASRRNGGSGANVLTF	TGTGCCAGCAGACGCAACGGGGGCTCTGGGGCCAACGTCCTGACTTTC
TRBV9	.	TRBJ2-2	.	CASSPPGQNTGELFF	TGTGCCAGCAGCCCACCGGGACAGAACACCGGGGAGCTGTTTTTT
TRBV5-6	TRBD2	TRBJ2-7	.	CASSYGLAGGDEQYF	TGTGCCAGCAGCTATGGACTAGCGGGAGGGGACGAGCAGTACTTC
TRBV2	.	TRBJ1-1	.	CASSEGALNTEAFF	TGTGCCAGCAGTGAAGGGGCTCTGAACACTGAAGCTTTCTTT
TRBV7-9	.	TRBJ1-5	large	CASSPTEPNQPQHF	TGTGCCAGCAGCCCGACAGAACCCAATCAGCCCCAGCATTTT
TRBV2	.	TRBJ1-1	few	CASSVIPEAFF	TGTGCCAGCAGTGTCATCCCTGAAGCTTTCTTT
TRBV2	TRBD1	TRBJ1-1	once	CASRTGGEGGEAFF	TGTGCCAGTCGGACAGGGGGCGAGGGCGGGGAAGCTTTCTTT
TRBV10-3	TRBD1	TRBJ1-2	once	CAISELGGGGYTF	TGTGCCATCAGTGAGTTAGGAGGGGGCGGTTACACCTTC
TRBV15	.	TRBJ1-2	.	CASSTGIGGGYTF	TGTGCCAGTTCGACAGGAATTGGGGGAGGCTACACCTTC
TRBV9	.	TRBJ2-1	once	CASSVGQSEQFF	TGTGCCAGCAGCGTAGGACAGTCCGAGCAGTTCTTC
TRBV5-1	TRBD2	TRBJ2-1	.	CASSWGLAGSEQFF	TGCGCCAGCAGCTGGGGACTAGCGGGGTCTGAGCAGTTCTTC
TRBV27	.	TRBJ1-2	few	CASCSRTERYGYTF	TGTGCCAGCTGCTCCCGGACAGAGCGCTATGGCTACACCTTC
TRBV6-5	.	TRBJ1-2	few	CASTNRGNYGYTF	TGTGCCAGCACCAACCGGGGGAACTATGGCTACACCTTC
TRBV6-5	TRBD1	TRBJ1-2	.	CASSYSTGGYYGYTF	TGTGCCAGCAGTTACTCGACAGGGGGTTACTATGGCTACACCTTC
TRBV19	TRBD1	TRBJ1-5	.	CASSEGTVANQPQHF	TGTGCCAGTAGTGAAGGGACAGTTGCCAATCAGCCCCAGCATTTT
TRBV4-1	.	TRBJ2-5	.	CASSQIAWSQETQYF	TGCGCCAGCAGCCAGATAGCGTGGAGCCAAGAGACCCAGTACTTC
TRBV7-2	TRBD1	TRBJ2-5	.	CASSPGTGITHF	TGTGCCAGCAGCCCCGGGACAGGGATTACCCACTTC
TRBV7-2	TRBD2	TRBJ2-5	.	CASSFSGRLQETQYF	TGTGCCAGCAGCTTTAGCGGGAGGCTCCAAGAGACCCAGTACTTC
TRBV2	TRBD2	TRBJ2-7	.	CASDPSGRPYEQYF	TGTGCCAGCGACCCTAGCGGGAGACCCTACGAGCAGTACTTC
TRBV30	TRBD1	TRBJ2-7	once	CAWSVGTAYEQYF	TGTGCCTGGAGTGTAGGGACAGCGTACGAGCAGTACTTC
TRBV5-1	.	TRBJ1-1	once	CASRQGRANTEAFF	TGCGCCAGCCGCCAGGGGCGGGCGAACACTGAAGCTTTCTTT
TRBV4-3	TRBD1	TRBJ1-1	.	CASSHRRGRGTEAFF	TGCGCCAGCAGCCATCGAAGGGGGCGCGGAACTGAAGCTTTCTTT
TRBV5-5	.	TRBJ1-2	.	CASSLVRTDGYTF	TGTGCCAGCAGCTTGGTAAGGACAGATGGCTACACCTTC
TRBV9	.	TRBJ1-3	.	CASSVDAGLSGNTIYF	TGTGCCAGCAGCGTAGATGCAGGCCTCTCTGGAAACACCATATATTTT
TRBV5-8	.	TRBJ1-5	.	CASSLVRQPQHF	TGTGCCAGCAGCTTGGTCCGTCAGCCCCAGCATTTT
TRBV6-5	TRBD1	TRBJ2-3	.	CASSSRTGRDTQYF	TGTGCCAGCAGTTCTCGGACAGGGAGAGATACGCAGTATTTT
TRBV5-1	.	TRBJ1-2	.	CASSLRVTSAGYGYTF	TGCGCCAGCAGCTTGAGGGTGACTAGTGCGGGATATGGCTACACCTTC
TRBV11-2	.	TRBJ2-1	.	CASSLEGRMQFF	TGTGCCAGCAGCTTAGAGGGGCGGATGCAGTTCTTC
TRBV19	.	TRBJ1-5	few	CATHPRGNQPQHF	TGTGCCACACACCCCCGGGGCAATCAGCCCCAGCATTTT
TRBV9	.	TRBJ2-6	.	CASSVVAGSGANVLTF	TGTGCCAGCAGCGTAGTTGCAGGCTCTGGGGCCAACGTCCTGACTTTC
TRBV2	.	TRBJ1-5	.	CASSDGGQENQPQHF	TGTGCCAGCAGTGACGGGGGTCAGGAGAATCAGCCCCAGCATTTT
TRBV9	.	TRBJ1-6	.	CASSVNYNSPLHF	TGTGCCAGCAGCGTGAACTACAATTCACCCCTCCACTTT
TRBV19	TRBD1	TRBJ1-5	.	CASSYLGQGNQPQHF	TGTGCCAGTAGTTACCTAGGACAGGGCAATCAGCCCCAGCATTTT
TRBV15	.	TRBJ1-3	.	CATSREQFSGNTIYF	TGTGCCACCAGCAGAGAACAGTTCTCTGGAAACACCATATATTTT
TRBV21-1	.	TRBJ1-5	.	CASRGARNNQPQHF	TGTGCCAGCCGGGGGGCTAGGAACAATCAGCCCCAGCATTTT
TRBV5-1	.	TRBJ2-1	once	CASSLALNNEQFF	TGCGCCAGCAGCTTGGCCCTAAACAATGAGCAGTTCTTC